The rows below give T cell receptor beta chains drawn from one sample of a study of shared clonotypes between healthy human individuals. Assay: immunoSEQ multiplex PCR; the TCRdb copy retains only in-frame clones and omits some. Among around 500,000 clones listed, roughly four fifths were seen once. Sequencing was done on a sample of PBMCs. These receptors originate from a woman between 40 and 50 years old in good health. Some clones in this sample may be carry-over from other donors' samples. CDR3s include the opening cysteine and the closing phenylalanine or tryptophan. The order of the fields is D gene, J gene, V gene, clone size, CDR3 DNA, CDR3 protein. D genes are given only for firm matches. Part of the rows lack a size; the others show once, few, many or a class for expanded clones.

TRBD1 TRBJ1-4 TRBV19 - TGTGCCAGTACACAGGGGGCGCGGGACAATGAAAAACTGTTTTTT CASTQGARDNEKLFF
TRBD2 TRBJ2-7 TRBV27 - TGTGCCAGCAGCCTCTCGGGACTATTCTACGAGCAGTACTTC CASSLSGLFYEQYF
- TRBJ1-5 TRBV30 - TGTGCCTGGTACGACAAGGGTAGCAATCAGCCCCAGCATTTT CAWYDKGSNQPQHF
TRBD2 TRBJ2-7 TRBV28 few TGTGCCAGCAGACTAGCGGCCTACTCCTACGAGCAGTACTTC CASRLAAYSYEQYF
TRBD1 TRBJ2-7 TRBV2 - TGTGCCAGCAGTGAATGGACAGGGGATGGGTACGAGCAGTACTTC CASSEWTGDGYEQYF
- TRBJ2-2 TRBV2 - TGTGCCAGCAGAGGACAGATGAACACCGGGGAGCTGTTTTTT CASRGQMNTGELFF
- TRBJ1-2 TRBV29-1 - TGCAGCGTTGATGAGGACAGTGGGGACTATGGCTACACCTTC CSVDEDSGDYGYTF
- TRBJ1-1 TRBV28 - TGTGCCAGCAGTTTGGCAGCGATCACTGAAGCTTTCTTT CASSLAAITEAFF
- TRBJ1-1 TRBV19 - TGTGCCAGTAGTAACTATGGGGGGGCGCCGAACACTGAAGCTTTCTTT CASSNYGGAPNTEAFF
TRBD1 TRBJ1-5 TRBV28 - TGTGCCAGCGCCGGGACAGGGATGAATAGCAATCAGCCCCAGCATTTT CASAGTGMNSNQPQHF
TRBD1 TRBJ1-1 TRBV29-1 - TGCAGCGTTAGGACAGGGAAGATGGATGCTTTCTTT CSVRTGKMDAFF
TRBD2 TRBJ2-1 TRBV5-1 - TGCGCCAGCAGCTACGGGACTAGCGGGTCCTCCTACAATGAGCAGTTCTTC CASSYGTSGSSYNEQFF
- TRBJ1-5 TRBV5-6 - TGTGCCAGCAGCTTGGGTCTACATCAGCCCCAGCATTTT CASSLGLHQPQHF
- TRBJ2-1 TRBV6-6 few TGTGCCAGCAGTTACGTCCATGAGCAGTTCTTC CASSYVHEQFF
TRBD2 TRBJ2-7 TRBV19 - TGTGCCAGTAGTCCCGGGACTATCGCCTACGAGCAGTACTTC CASSPGTIAYEQYF
- TRBJ1-5 TRBV25-1 - TGTGCCAGCTCCGGACAGTTCAATCAGCCCCAGCATTTT CASSGQFNQPQHF
- TRBJ2-7 TRBV6-5 - TGTGCCAGCAGTTATACGGCGACCTACGAGCAGTACTTC CASSYTATYEQYF
- TRBJ1-6 TRBV30 once TGTGCCTGGAGTGGGACAGAGAATTCACCCCTCCACTTT CAWSGTENSPLHF
- TRBJ2-1 TRBV7-8 - TGTGCCAGCAGCTTAAGGCAGTCCTACAATGAGCAGTTCTTC CASSLRQSYNEQFF
TRBD2 TRBJ2-7 TRBV28 - TGTGCCAGCCGAACGGGGACTAGCGGGGCCTACGAGCAGTACTTC CASRTGTSGAYEQYF
TRBD2 TRBJ2-3 TRBV2 few TGTGCCAGCAGGCCTAGCGGGAGAGAGGTTAGGGGCACAGATACGCAGTATTTT CASRPSGREVRGTDTQYF
- TRBJ2-1 TRBV4-1 - TGCGCCAGCAGCCAACCTAGAGCGGGCACTGAGCAGTTCTTC CASSQPRAGTEQFF
- TRBJ1-2 TRBV7-8 - TGTGCCAGCAGCTCCATACAGCCGAACTATGGCTACACCTTC CASSSIQPNYGYTF
- TRBJ1-1 TRBV28 many TGTGCCAGCAGTTTCCCCGGGGGAGGAGGAGCTTTCTTT CASSFPGGGGAFF
- TRBJ2-3 TRBV7-9 - TGTGCCAGCAGCTTGGGACGGGAAATGACCGTTAGCACAGATACGCAGTATTTT CASSLGREMTVSTDTQYF
- TRBJ1-1 TRBV5-1 - TGCGCCAGCAGCTTGGAAAGGGGAAACACTGAAGCTTTCTTT CASSLERGNTEAFF
TRBD1 TRBJ1-2 TRBV5-1 - TGCGCCAGCAGCCCCGTGGGACAGAACTATGGCTACACCTTC CASSPVGQNYGYTF